This TCR beta chain derives from a study of T cell responses to AZD1222 COVID-19 vaccine. The table came from immunoSEQ multiplex PCR; TCRdb's copy has only in-frame clones and leaves some out. The table includes around 180,000 clones, 90% detected once. J was trimmed by 3 bases and V by 2 bases; bases with no gene match: 12. The length of the CDR3 is 18 residues. Germline V gene data show CDR1 as MRHNA and CDR2 as SNTAGT. Material: peripheral blood, obtained on day 0 of AZD1222 vaccination. This TCR was sampled from an adult in good health. The V call is TRBV6-4, the J call TRBJ1-4; TRBD1 aligns across 7 bases. The CDR3 nucleotides are TGTGCCAGCAGTGACACCACTTCCGGGGGACAGTCTAATGAAAAACTGTTTTTT. Amino acid sequence: CASSDTTSGGQSNEKLFF.